The source of this T cell receptor (beta chain) is a study of cytomegalovirus exposure and HLA in healthy donors. Study-level results: Among TCR sequences, most were rare, though some public TCRs appeared in many donors.

Trimming removed 0 bases at V and 10 bases at J, with 7 bases between. CDR1 is SGHTA, CDR2 FQGNSA, per germline. The CDR3 spans 12 residues. Clones were sequenced by immunoSEQ multiplex PCR, and TCRdb holds only the in-frame ones, with some missing. The data contain over 250,000 clones, about 86% of them singletons. Donors came from a validation cohort of some 110 subjects, distinct from the first 666-subject cohort. This clone was seen a few times. As yet, its antigen is unknown. Sequenced sample: PBMCs. The chain uses TRBV7-2 and TRBJ1-5; the D is unclear. The source of this sequence is a woman younger than 35 in good health and CMV-seronegative. The DNA of the CDR3 is TGTGCCAGCAGCTTAGCGGAGGAACCCCAGCATTTT. It specifies CASSLAEEPQHF.